The 19 T cell receptor beta chains given below trace back to one sample, sequenced in a study of early T cells in non-severe SARS-CoV-2 infection. From the 5' RACE reads, TCRdb called clonotypes with MiXCR, one entry per CDR3 protein. This sample yields 80,000 to 95,000 distinct CDR3 sequences, of which 15% to 20% are seen a single time; 5.1% belongs to the top ten. Sequencing used whole blood, obtained at baseline. The receptors stem from an adult who was a healthcare worker with PCR-confirmed SARS-CoV-2 infection or an uninfected control (not recorded which).

This chain connects TRBV12-3 or TRBV12-4 to TRBJ2-3; D gene unclear. The V and J ends lost 4 bases and 7 bases respectively, with 6 bases between them. CDR3 length: 11 amino acids. The CDR3 reads CASSSRNTQYF. The CDR3 DNA follows: TGTGCCAGCAGTTCCCGAAATACGCAGTATTTT.

This clonotype showed up just a few times. The rearrangement uses TRBV28 and TRBJ1-1; 8 nucleotides line up with TRBD1. The trim removed 7 bases at V and 0 bases at J, leaving 7 bases unmatched. The CDR3 extends over 15 amino acids. Germline CDR1 is MDHEN and CDR2 is SYDVKM. The CDR3 coding sequence is TGTGCCAGCAACCGGGACAGGAGATTGAACACTGAAGCTTTCTTT. It translates to CASNRDRRLNTEAFF.

This clonotype showed up many times. The chain recombines TRBV7-9 with TRBJ2-5, with D perhaps matching TRBD2 (6 bases). The V end lost 4 bases, the J end lost 5 bases, and 23 bases lay between the germline ends. From germline, CDR1 is SEHNR and CDR2 FQNEAQ (reference sequence). The CDR3 is 17 amino acids. CDR3 sequence: CASSSWLAVSSGETQYF. CDR3 sequence (DNA): TGTGCCAGCAGCTCATGGTTGGCGGTTTCAAGCGGGGAGACCCAGTACTTC.

This clonotype was seen a few times. This chain links TRBV4-1 with TRBJ2-7; TRBD1 might be the D (6 bases). The CDR3 has 13 residues. The germline V gene has CDR1 MGHRA and CDR2 YSYEKL. V lost 3 bases and J 8 bases, leaving 14 bases between the germline ends. CDR3 DNA: TGCGCCAGCAGCCAGACATGGACAGAGAAGCAGTACTTC. This translates into CASSQTWTEKQYF.

This clonotype came up a few times. The chain employs TRBV6-5 and TRBJ2-1; 14 nucleotides match TRBD2. The V segment lost 0 bases and the J segment 3 bases; nucleotides outside the gene matches: 1. In germline, CDR1 is MNHEY, CDR2 SVGAGI. This CDR3 contains 17 residues. The CDR3, as DNA: TGTGCCAGCAGTTACTCGACTAGCGGGAGGGTCTACAATGAGCAGTTCTTC. It yields the protein CASSYSTSGRVYNEQFF.

This clonotype was seen a handful of times. The J gene is TRBJ1-1, the V gene TRBV7-2; D is ambiguous. This CDR3 region has 16 residues. V was clipped by 2 bases and J by 1 base, with 14 bases between them. CDR1 is SGHTA, CDR2 FQGNSA, per germline. The CDR3 sequence: CASSLRPQVRNTEAFF. In nucleotides, the CDR3 is TGTGCCAGCAGCTTAAGGCCCCAAGTCCGGAACACTGAAGCTTTCTTT.

This clonotype has a handful of counts. The chain recombines TRBV20-1 with TRBJ2-2, with TRBD2 matching over 8 bases. Losses at the gene ends were 0 bases for V and 3 bases for J; bases not matched to a gene: 6. The CDR3 covers 16 residues. Per the germline V gene, CDR1 is DFQATT and CDR2 is SNEGSKA (reference sequence). CDR3 sequence reads: CSAREEAGGDTGELFF. Written as DNA, the CDR3 is TGCAGTGCTAGAGAAGAGGCGGGAGGAGACACCGGGGAGCTGTTTTTT.

The sample holds many counts of this clonotype. The J gene is TRBJ2-7, the V gene TRBV28; D not certain. This CDR3 comprises 13 residues. V was trimmed by 6 bases and J by 6 bases, leaving 15 bases between them. The germline CDR1 and CDR2 sequences are MDHEN and SYDVKM. The CDR3: CASSTPLAGEQYF. The CDR3 DNA sequence: TGTGCCAGCAGCACCCCCCTCGCCGGCGAGCAGTACTTC. Using reference TRBV28 and TRBJ2-7 for the parts outside the CDR3, the full variable domain is DVKVTQSSRYLVKRTGEKVFLECVQDMDHENMFWYRQDPGLGLRLIYFSYDVKMKEKGDIPEGYSVSREKKERFSLILESASTNQTSMYLCASSTPLAGEQYFGPGTRLTVT.

This clonotype was counted once. The CDR3 bases are TGTGCCAGCAGGCCAATTAGCGGGAGCTCCTACAATGAGCAGTTCTTC. Translation gives CASRPISGSSYNEQFF. J is TRBJ2-1 and V is TRBV6-5; the match to TRBD2 covers 9 bases. V dropped 6 bases and J dropped 0; count of bases not matched to a gene: 6. Germline V gene data show CDR1 as MNHEY and CDR2 as SVGAGI. The CDR3 totals 16 residues.

This chain links TRBV12-3 or TRBV12-4 with TRBJ1-4; D is possibly TRBD1 (5 bases). V was cut by 8 bases and J by 7 bases, with 23 bases left in between. The CDR3 is 16 amino acids. The CDR3 coding sequence is TGTGCCAGCGCCGAAGCTCGGGGGTCGACGAGTGAAAAACTGTTTTTT. It translates to CASAEARGSTSEKLFF.

CDR3 residues: CASRTGMTEAFF. For the CDR3, the DNA is TGTGCCAGCCGGACAGGGATGACTGAAGCTTTCTTT. This chain uses TRBV6-5 with TRBJ1-1; 8 bases agree with TRBD1. J gave up 5 bases and V 8 bases, and 4 bases lay outside the gene matches. CDR3 length: 12 residues. Germline V CDR1 and CDR2: MNHEY, SVGAGI.

This clonotype was detected a few times. The chain employs TRBV7-2 and TRBJ2-5, with 8 nucleotides matching TRBD2. From germline, CDR1 is SGHTA and CDR2 FQGNSA. The ends lost 4 bases at V and 2 bases at J; junction bases unmatched: 6. This CDR3 contains 15 residues. The CDR3 here is CASSWGLVMQETQYF. In nucleotides, the CDR3 is TGTGCCAGCAGCTGGGGACTAGTGATGCAAGAGACCCAGTACTTC.

This clonotype was detected a few times. The CDR3 spells CASSGPGNEQFF. CDR3 bases: TGTGCCAGCAGCGGCCCCGGTAATGAGCAGTTCTTC. This chain links TRBV2 with TRBJ2-1; D remains ambiguous. The CDR3 runs 12 residues. Trimming took off 6 bases at V and 7 bases at J, with 10 bases between the two ends. The germline gives CDR1 SNHLY, CDR2 FYNNEI.

This rearrangement joins TRBV6-6 to TRBJ2-7; maybe TRBD2 (8 bases). In germline, CDR1 is MNHNY, CDR2 SVGAGI (reference sequence). V gave up 6 bases and J gave up 0 bases, with 15 bases separating them. This CDR3 is built from 15 residues. The CDR3 region is CASSGRGLSSYEQYF. In DNA form, the CDR3 reads TGTGCCAGCAGCGGGAGGGGGCTTAGCTCCTACGAGCAGTACTTC.

This clonotype was picked up many times. The chain couples TRBV7-6 to TRBJ2-1; D is undetermined. The germline V gene encodes CDR1 SGHVS and CDR2 FNYEAQ. The V end was cut by 0 bases, the J end by 8 bases, with 5 bases between. The length of the CDR3 is 12 residues. CDR3 protein: CASSLANYEQFF. For the CDR3, the DNA is TGTGCCAGCAGCTTAGCGAATTATGAGCAGTTCTTC.

This clonotype appeared a few times. The V gene is TRBV21-1, the J gene TRBJ1-1; TRBD1, the D gene given by the table, was not confirmed from the DNA. TRBV21-1 constitutes a pseudogene. The CDR3 contains 14 residues. CDR3 sequence: CASSIRRENTEAFF. The DNA of the CDR3 is TGTGCCAGCAGCATACGCAGGGAGAACACTGAAGCTTTCTTT.

This chain links TRBV15 with TRBJ1-6; perhaps TRBD1 as D (6 bases). The germline V gene has CDR1 LNHNV and CDR2 YYDKDF (reference sequence). CDR3 length: 14 residues. The ends were cut back, 1 base at V and 14 bases at J, with 15 bases in the middle. The CDR3 DNA follows: TGTGCCACCAGCAGAGCCTCCGGGGGCGCGGCCCTCCACTTT. It is translated as CATSRASGGAALHF.

The rearrangement uses TRBV7-9 and TRBJ1-1; TRBD1 aligns across 7 bases. Trimming took 5 bases from V and 7 from J; bases not matched to a gene: 4. The CDR3 totals 12 residues. The germline CDR1 and CDR2 sequences are SEHNR and FQNEAQ (reference sequence). CDR3 in amino acids: CASSPGTVEAFF. Here the CDR3 DNA reads TGTGCCAGCAGCCCGGGGACAGTTGAAGCTTTCTTT.

This clonotype was detected many times. V is TRBV28 and J is TRBJ1-5, with D uncertain. The V end lost 3 bases, the J end lost 0 bases, and 6 bases lay between the germline ends. The CDR3 runs to 14 residues. Germline V lookup: CDR1 MDHEN, CDR2 SYDVKM. The CDR3 region is CASSFLYSNQPQHF. CDR3 nucleotide sequence: TGTGCCAGCAGTTTTCTGTATAGCAATCAGCCCCAGCATTTT.